The present T cell receptor (beta chain) was sequenced within a study of Graves' ophthalmopathy and Graves' hyperthyroidism. This clonotype was detected a few times. RNA transcripts were the template, and TCR beta CDR3 regions were amplified from them. The first round was an RT-PCR with HTBI primers, and the second round was a multiplex PCR. MiXCR was run by TCRdb on the multiplex PCR reads, yielding one entry per CDR3 protein. The sample includes about 1.2 million distinct CDR3 sequences, about 36% of them seen just once. V lost 7 bases to trimming and J lost 4 bases; unmatched junction nucleotides: 15. This CDR3 contains 16 residues.

The specimen sequenced was peripheral blood or thyroid tissue (not recorded which). This TCR was sampled from an adult man with Graves' hyperthyroidism. This rearrangement joins TRBV12-3 or TRBV12-4 to TRBJ1-2, with TRBD1 identical over 7 bases. CDR3: CASTPSAGGRIYGYTF. In DNA form, the CDR3 reads TGTGCCAGCACCCCCTCGGCAGGGGGGCGCATCTATGGCTACACCTTC.